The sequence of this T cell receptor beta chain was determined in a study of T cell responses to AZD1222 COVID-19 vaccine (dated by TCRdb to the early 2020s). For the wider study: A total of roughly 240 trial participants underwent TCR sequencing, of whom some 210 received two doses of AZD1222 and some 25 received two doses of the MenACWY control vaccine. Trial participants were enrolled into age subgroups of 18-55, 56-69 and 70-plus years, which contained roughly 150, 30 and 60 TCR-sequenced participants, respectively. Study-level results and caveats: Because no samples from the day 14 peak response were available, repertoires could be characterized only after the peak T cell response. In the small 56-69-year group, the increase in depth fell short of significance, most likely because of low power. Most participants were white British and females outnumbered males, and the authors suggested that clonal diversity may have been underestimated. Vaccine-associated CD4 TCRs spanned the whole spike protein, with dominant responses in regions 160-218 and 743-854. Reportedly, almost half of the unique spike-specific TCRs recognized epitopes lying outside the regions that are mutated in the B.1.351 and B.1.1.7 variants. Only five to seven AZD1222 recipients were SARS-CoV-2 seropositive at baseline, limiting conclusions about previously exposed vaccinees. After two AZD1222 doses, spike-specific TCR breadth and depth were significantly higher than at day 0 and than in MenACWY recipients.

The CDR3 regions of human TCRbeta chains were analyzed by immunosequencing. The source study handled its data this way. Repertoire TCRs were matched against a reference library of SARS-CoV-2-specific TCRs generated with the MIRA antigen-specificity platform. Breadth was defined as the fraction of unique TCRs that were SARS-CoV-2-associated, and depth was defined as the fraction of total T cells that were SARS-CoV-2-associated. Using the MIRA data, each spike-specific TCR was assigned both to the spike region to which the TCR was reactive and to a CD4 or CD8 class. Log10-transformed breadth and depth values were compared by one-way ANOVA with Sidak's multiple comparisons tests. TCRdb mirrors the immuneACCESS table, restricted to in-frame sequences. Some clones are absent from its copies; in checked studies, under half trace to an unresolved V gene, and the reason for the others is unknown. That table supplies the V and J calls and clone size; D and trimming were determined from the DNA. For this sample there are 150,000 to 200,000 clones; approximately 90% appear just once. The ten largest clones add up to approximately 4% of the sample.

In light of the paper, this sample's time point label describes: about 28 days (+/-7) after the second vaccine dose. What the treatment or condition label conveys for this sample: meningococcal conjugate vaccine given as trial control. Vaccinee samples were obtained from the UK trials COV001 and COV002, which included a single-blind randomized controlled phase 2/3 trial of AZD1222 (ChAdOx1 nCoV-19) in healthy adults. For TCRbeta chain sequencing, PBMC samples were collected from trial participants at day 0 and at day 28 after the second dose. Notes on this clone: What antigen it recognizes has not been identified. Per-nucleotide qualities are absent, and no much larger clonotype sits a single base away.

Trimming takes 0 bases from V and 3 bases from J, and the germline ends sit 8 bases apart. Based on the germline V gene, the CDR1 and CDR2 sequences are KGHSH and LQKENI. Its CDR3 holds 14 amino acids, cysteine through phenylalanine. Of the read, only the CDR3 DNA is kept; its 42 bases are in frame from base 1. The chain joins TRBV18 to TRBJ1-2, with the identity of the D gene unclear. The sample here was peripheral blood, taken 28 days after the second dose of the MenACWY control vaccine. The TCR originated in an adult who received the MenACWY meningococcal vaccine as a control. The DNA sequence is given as TGTGCCAGCTCACCACCGAACGGAGACTATGGCTACACCTTC. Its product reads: CASSPPNGDYGYTF. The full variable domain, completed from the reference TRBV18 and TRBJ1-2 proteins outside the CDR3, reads NAGVMQNPRHLVRRRGQEARLRCSPMKGHSHVYWYRQLPEEGLKFMVYLQKENIIDESGMPKERFSAEFPKEGPSILRIQQVVRGDSAAYFCASSPPNGDYGYTFGSGTRLTVV.